The TCR beta chain under discussion was sequenced for a study of T cells in narcolepsy. Turning to the study itself: Donors had narcolepsy type 1 or type 2, or were healthy controls. General study findings and limits: HCRT-specific and TRIB2-specific autoreactive clonotypes appeared among same-patient CSF and blood CD4+ clonotypes. Healthy controls reportedly lacked the autoreactive clonotypes serially found in patients' blood.

The CDR3 runs 14 residues. The V end lost 4 bases, the J end lost 8 bases, and 13 bases lay between the germline ends. Germline loops: CDR1 SGDLS, CDR2 YYNGEE. In the case of this clone: Its antigen is not known. Distinct nucleotide sequences in the sample also encode this CDR3.

Using immunoSEQ multiplex PCR, the repertoire was profiled, and TCRdb retains in-frame clones only, with some absent. The table shows 25,000 or so clones, with 75% to 80% occurring only once. The chain recombines TRBV9 with TRBJ1-6; D is perhaps TRBD1 (5 bases). Material: CD45RA- memory CD4+ T cells from PBMCs. This TCR derives from a human donor with narcolepsy. CDR3: CASSTLDRYSPLHF. The CDR3 DNA sequence: TGTGCCAGCAGCACGCTAGACAGATATTCACCCCTCCACTTT.